These 2 T cell receptor beta chains were sequenced from one sample in a study of blood T cell repertoires in COVID-19 (TCRdb year 2020). Libraries were constructed by the immunoSEQ multiplex PCR assay. Entries here come from immuneACCESS through TCRdb and include only in-frame sequences with V and J called. Some clones fail to appear in such tables; in the studies checked, an unresolved V gene covers under half of the shortfall, and the cause of the remainder is unknown. In this sample the table shows under 200,000 clones, 82% of which occur a single time. Together, the top ten hold more than 4% of the sample. Sequencing was done on a sample of PBMCs or T cells enriched from blood (not recorded which). The receptors come from a woman aged 55 to 70 with acute COVID-19.

The chain is built from TRBV10-3 and TRBJ2-1; tentatively, D is TRBD2 (6 bases). Germline loops: CDR1 ENHRY, CDR2 SYGVKD. Trimming took off 1 base at V and 5 bases at J, with 12 bases between the two ends. This CDR3 has 15 residues. CDR3 amino acids: CAISELEGRHNEQFF. CDR3 bases: TGTGCCATCAGTGAGTTGGAGGGCCGCCACAATGAGCAGTTCTTC.

The chain has TRBV4-2 and TRBJ2-1, with D possibly matching TRBD2 (5 bases). V was clipped by 6 bases and J by 0 bases, with 15 bases between them. Germline CDR1 LGHNA, CDR2 YNFKEQ. This CDR3 is 16 amino acids long. In DNA, the CDR3 is TGTGCCAGCAGGGCCGAACTGGGGAGCTCCTACAATGAGCAGTTCTTC. Residues: CASRAELGSSYNEQFF.